The sequence of this T cell receptor beta chain was determined in a study of blood T cell repertoires in COVID-19. Across the study: In each case, the material was cDNA or gDNA derived from T cells, B-cell-depleted T cells, or PBMCs.

The table came from immunoSEQ multiplex PCR; TCRdb's copy has only in-frame clones and leaves some out. Here the sample spans under 250,000 clones, 80% being singletons. The CDR3 totals 18 residues. Germline trimming cut 4 bases from V and 5 bases from J; bases unmatched to any gene: 16. Looked up from germline, CDR1 is LGHNA and CDR2 is YNFKEQ. The rearrangement links TRBV4-2 to TRBJ1-1; 10 bases align to TRBD1. Sequencing used peripheral blood. The TCR originated in a human donor in a cohort sampled during active COVID-19. The CDR3 loop reads CASSRSGTGANLWTEAFF. The CDR3 nucleotides read TGTGCCAGCAGCCGCTCCGGGACAGGGGCTAATTTGTGGACTGAAGCTTTCTTT.